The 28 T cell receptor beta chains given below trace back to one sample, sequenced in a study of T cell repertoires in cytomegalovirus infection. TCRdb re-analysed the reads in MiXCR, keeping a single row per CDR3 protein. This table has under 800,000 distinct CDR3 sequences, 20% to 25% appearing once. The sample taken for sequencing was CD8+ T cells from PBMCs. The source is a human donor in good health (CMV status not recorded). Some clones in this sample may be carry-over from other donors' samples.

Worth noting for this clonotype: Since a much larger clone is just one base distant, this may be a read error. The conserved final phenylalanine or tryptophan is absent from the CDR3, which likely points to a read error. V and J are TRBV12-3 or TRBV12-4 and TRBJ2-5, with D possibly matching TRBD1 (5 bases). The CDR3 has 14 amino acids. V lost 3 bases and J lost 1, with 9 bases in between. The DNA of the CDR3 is TGTGCCAGCAGTTTCCTCAGGGCCCAAGAGACCCAGTACTGC. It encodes CASSFLRAQETQYC.

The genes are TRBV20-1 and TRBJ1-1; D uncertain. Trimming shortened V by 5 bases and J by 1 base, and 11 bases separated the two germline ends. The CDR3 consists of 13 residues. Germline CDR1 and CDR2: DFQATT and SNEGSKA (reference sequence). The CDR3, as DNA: TGCAGTGCTCTATTCTCAGGGAACACTGAAGCTTTCTTT. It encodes CSALFSGNTEAFF.

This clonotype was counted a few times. CDR3 amino acids: CASSSGGYRAYGYTF. The DNA of the CDR3 is TGTGCCAGCAGCTCAGGCGGGTATCGGGCTTATGGCTACACCTTC. The J gene is TRBJ1-2, the V gene TRBV7-9; D unresolved. This CDR3 has 15 residues. Trimming left V 4 bases short and J 5 bases short, with 17 bases between. Germline V lookup: CDR1 SEHNR, CDR2 FQNEAQ (reference sequence).

The CDR3 DNA reads as TGCGCCAGCAGCCAAGCGGAATTCTCTTCTGGAAACACCATATATTTT. Its translation: CASSQAEFSSGNTIYF. The chain carries TRBV4-1 and TRBJ1-3; D call uncertain. The ends were cut back, 1 base at V and 1 base at J, with 11 bases in the middle. Germline V CDR1 and CDR2: MGHRA, YSYEKL. This CDR3 has 16 amino acids.

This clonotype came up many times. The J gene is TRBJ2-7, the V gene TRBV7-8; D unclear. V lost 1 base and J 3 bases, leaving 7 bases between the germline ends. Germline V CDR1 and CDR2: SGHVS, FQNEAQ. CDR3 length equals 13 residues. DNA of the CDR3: TGTGCCAGCAGCTTAGAACTGAACTACGAGCAGTACGTC. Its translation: CASSLELNYEQYV.

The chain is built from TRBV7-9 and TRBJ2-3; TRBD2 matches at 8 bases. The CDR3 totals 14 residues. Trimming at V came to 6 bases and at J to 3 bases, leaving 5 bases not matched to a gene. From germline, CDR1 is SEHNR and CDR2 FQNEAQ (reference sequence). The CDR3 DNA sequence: TGTGCCAGCAGTCGACAGCGGGGGACAGATACGCAGTATTTT. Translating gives CASSRQRGTDTQYF.

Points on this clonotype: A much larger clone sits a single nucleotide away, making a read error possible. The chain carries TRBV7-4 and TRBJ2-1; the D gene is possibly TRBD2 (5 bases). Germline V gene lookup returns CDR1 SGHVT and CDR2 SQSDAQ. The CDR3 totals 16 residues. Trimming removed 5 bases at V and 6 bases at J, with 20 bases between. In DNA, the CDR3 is TGTGCCAGCAGCCCTTCGGGCGACCAGGAGGTCAATGAGCAGTTCTTC. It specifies CASSPSGDQEVNEQFF. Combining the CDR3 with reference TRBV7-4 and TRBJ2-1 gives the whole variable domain GAGVSQSPRYKVAKRGRDVALRCDSISGHVTLYWYRQTLGQGSEVLTYSQSDAQRDKSGRPSGRFSAERPERSVSTLKIQRTEQGDSAVYLCASSPSGDQEVNEQFFGPGTRLTVL.

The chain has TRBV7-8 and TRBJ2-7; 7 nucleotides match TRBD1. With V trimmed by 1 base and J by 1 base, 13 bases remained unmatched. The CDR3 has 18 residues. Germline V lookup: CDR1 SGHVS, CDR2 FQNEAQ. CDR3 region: CASSLGRNRGPGSYEQYF. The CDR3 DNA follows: TGTGCCAGCAGCTTAGGAAGAAACAGGGGCCCGGGGTCCTACGAGCAGTACTTC.

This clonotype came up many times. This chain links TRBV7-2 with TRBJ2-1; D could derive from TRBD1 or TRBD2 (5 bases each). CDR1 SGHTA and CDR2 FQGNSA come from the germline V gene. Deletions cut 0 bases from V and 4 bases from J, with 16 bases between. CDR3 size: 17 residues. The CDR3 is CASSLATSRGAYNEQFF. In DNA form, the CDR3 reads TGTGCCAGCAGCTTAGCCACCTCCCGGGGCGCATACAATGAGCAGTTCTTC.

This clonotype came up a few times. CDR3: CATSRMGASGANVLTF. The CDR3 DNA reads as TGTGCCACCAGCAGAATGGGAGCCTCTGGGGCCAACGTCCTGACTTTC. The chain combines TRBV15 with TRBJ2-6; a weak D match, TRBD2 (5 bases). The CDR3 has 16 amino acids. Germline V gene sequence: CDR1 LNHNV, CDR2 YYDKDF (reference sequence). Trimming took off 2 bases at V and 0 bases at J, with 8 bases between the two ends.

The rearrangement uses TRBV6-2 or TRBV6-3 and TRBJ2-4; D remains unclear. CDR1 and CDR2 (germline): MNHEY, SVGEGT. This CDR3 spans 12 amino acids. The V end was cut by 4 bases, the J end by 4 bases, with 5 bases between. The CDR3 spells CASSFGKNIQYF. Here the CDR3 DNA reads TGTGCCAGCAGTTTCGGTAAAAACATTCAGTACTTC.

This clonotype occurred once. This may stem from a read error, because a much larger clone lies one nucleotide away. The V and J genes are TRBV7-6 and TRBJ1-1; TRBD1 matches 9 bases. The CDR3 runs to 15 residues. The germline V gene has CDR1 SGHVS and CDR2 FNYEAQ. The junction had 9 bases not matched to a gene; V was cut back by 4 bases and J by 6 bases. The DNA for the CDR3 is TGTGCCAGCAGCTCACTCGGGACAGGGTGGCCTGAAGCTTTCTTT. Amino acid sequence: CASSSLGTGWPEAFF. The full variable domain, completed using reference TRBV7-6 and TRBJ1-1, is GAGVSQSPRYKVTKRGQDVALRCDPISGHVSLYWYRQALGQGPEFLTYFNYEAQQDKSGLPNDRFSAERPEGSISTLTIQRTEQRDSAMYRCASSSLGTGWPEAFFGQGTRLTVV.

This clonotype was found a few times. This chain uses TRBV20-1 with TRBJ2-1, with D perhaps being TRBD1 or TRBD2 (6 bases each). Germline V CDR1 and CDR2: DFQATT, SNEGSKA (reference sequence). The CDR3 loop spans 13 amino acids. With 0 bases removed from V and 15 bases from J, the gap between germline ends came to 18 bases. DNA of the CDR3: TGCAGTGCTAGAGACCCGCGTGGGGGGCTAGTGTTCTTC. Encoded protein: CSARDPRGGLVFF.

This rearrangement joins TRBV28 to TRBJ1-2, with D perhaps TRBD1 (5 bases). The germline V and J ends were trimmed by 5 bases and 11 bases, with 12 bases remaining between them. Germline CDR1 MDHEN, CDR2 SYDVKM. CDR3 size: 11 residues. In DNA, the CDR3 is TGTGCCAGCAGTCTGGGGGGGGAATACACCTTC. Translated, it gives CASSLGGEYTF.

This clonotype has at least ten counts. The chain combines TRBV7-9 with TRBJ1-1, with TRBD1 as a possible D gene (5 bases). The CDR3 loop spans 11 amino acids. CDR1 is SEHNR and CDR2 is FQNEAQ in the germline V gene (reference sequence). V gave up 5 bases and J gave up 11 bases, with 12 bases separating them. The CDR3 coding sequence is TGTGCCAGCAGCGGGGACCAGGCTGCTTTCTTT. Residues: CASSGDQAAFF.

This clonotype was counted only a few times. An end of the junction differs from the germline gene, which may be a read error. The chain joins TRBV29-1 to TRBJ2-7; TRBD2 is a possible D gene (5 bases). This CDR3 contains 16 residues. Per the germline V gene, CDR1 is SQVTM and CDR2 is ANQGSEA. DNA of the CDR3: TGCAGCGTGGAAGGTAAAGGGTCTACTAGCTCCTACGAGCAGTACTTC. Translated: CSVEGKGSTSSYEQYF.

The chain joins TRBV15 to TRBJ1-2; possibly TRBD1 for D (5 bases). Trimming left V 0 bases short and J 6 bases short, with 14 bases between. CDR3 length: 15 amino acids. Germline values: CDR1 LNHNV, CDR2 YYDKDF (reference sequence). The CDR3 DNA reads TGTGCCACCAGCAGAGATAGGTCAGGGAGTGATGGCTACACCTTC. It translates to CATSRDRSGSDGYTF.

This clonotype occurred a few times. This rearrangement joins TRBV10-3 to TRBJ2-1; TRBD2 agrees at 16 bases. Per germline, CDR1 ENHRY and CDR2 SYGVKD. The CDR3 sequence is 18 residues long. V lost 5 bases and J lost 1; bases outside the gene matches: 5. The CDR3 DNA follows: TGTGCCATCAGTACCGGGACTAGCGGGGGGGATTCCTACAATGAGCAGTTCTTC. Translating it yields CAISTGTSGGDSYNEQFF.

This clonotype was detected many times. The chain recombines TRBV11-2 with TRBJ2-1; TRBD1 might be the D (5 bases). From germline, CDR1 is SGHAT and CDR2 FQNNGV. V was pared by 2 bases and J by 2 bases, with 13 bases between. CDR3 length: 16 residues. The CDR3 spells CASSLRLDRPYNEQFF. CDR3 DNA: TGTGCCAGCAGCTTAAGGCTAGACAGACCCTACAATGAGCAGTTCTTC.

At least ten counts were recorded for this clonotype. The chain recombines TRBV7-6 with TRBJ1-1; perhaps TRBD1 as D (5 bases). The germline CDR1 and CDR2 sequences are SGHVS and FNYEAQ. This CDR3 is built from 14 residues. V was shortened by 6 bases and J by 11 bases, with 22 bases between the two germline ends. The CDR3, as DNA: TGTGCCAGCAGTCCGAGGGTGACAGCCTTGGGGGCTTTCTTT. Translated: CASSPRVTALGAFF.

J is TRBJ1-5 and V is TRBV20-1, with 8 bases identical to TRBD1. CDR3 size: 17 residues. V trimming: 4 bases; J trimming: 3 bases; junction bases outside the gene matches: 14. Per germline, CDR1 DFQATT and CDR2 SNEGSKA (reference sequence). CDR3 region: CSATLREDRAYNQPQHF. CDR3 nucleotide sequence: TGCAGTGCTACACTCCGTGAGGACAGGGCTTACAATCAGCCCCAGCATTTT.

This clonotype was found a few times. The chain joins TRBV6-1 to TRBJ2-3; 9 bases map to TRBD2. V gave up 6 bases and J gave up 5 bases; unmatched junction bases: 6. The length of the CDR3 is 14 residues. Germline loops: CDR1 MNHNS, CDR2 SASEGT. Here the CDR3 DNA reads TGTGCCAGCAGATTAGCGGGGGCCCAAGATACGCAGTATTTT. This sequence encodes CASRLAGAQDTQYF.

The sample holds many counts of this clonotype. The DNA of the CDR3 is TGTGCCAGCAGCCAACCCGGAGGGAACGAGCAGTACTTC. Translation: CASSQPGGNEQYF. V usage is TRBV11-1 and J usage is TRBJ2-7; D might be TRBD2 (6 bases). Per germline, CDR1 SGHAT and CDR2 FQDESV (reference sequence). V was trimmed by 5 bases and J by 5 bases, leaving 13 bases between them. The CDR3 has 13 amino acids.

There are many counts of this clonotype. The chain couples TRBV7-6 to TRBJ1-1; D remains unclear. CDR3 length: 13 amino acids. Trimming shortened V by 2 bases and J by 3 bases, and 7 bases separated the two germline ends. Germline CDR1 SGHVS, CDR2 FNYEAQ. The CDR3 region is CASSLSPYTEAFF. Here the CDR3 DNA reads TGTGCCAGCAGCTTATCACCATACACTGAAGCTTTCTTT.

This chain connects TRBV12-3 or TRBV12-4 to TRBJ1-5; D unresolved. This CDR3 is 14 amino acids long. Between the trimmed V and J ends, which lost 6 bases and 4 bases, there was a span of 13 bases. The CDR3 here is CASSLGPANQPQHF. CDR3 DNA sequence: TGTGCCAGCAGCCTAGGCCCGGCGAATCAGCCCCAGCATTTT.

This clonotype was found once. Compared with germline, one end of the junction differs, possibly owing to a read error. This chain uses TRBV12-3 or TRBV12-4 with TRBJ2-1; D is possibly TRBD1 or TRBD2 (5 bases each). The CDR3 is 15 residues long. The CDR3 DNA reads TGTGCCAGTAGTTTAAAGGGGAGCACCTACAATGAGCAGTTCTTC. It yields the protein CASSLKGSTYNEQFF.

Written as DNA, the CDR3 is TGTGCCAGCCTGGGTGGCCCGACAGCTTTCTTT. It specifies CASLGGPTAFF. The gene calls are TRBV28 and TRBJ1-1; D unclear. V was cut by 8 bases and J by 10 bases, with 14 bases left in between. Germline assignment: CDR1 MDHEN and CDR2 SYDVKM. The CDR3 covers 11 residues.

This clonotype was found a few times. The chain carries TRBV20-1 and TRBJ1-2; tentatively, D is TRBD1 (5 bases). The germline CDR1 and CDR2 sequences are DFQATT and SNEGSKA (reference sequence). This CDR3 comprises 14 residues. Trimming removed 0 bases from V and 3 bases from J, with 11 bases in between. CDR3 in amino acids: CSARDPGTHYGYTF. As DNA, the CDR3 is TGCAGTGCTAGAGATCCCGGGACTCACTATGGCTACACCTTC.